This TCR beta chain emerged from a study of blood T cell repertoires in COVID-19. Looking at the study overall: Samples of COVID-19 (acute and convalescent) were obtained from the United States, Italy and Spain. The analysed material was cDNA or gDNA that came from T cells, B-cell-depleted T cells, or PBMCs.

Original handling: Researchers report that nucleated cell counts were estimated from reference gene primer amplification. The data were produced by immunoSEQ multiplex PCR, yet TCRdb's version contains in-frame clones alone and is incomplete. That table is the source of V, J and clone size, and D and trimming were worked out from the DNA. This repertoire shows 200,000 to 250,000 clones, under 90% found once; its top ten account for 5.5% to 6.5%. The CDR3 totals 15 residues. V lost 1 base, J lost 6 bases, and 7 bases stayed unmatched. CDR1 is LGHDT, CDR2 YNNKEL, per germline (reference sequence). The sequence was collected from a man between 60 and 75 years old who had recovered from COVID-19. Input material: peripheral blood. V is TRBV3-1 (or the pseudogene TRBV3-2) and J is TRBJ2-3, with TRBD2 matching over 7 bases. CDR3 protein: CASSQAGGGGDTQYF. The CDR3 region has the DNA TGTGCCAGCAGCCAAGCGGGGGGAGGCGGGGATACGCAGTATTTT.